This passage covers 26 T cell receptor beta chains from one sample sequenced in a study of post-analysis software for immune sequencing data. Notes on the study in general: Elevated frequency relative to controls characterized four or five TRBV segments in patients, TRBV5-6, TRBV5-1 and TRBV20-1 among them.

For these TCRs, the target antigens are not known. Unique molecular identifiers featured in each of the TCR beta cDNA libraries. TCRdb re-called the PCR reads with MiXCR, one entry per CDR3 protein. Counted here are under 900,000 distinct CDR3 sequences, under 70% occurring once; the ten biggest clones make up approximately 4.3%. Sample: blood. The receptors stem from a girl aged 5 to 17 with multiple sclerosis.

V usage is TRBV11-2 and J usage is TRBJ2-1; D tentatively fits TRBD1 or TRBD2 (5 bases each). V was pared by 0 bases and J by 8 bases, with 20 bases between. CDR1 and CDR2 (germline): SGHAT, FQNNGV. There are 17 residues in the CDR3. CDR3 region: CASSLDGLGTGWDEQFF. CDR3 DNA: TGTGCCAGCAGCTTAGATGGGCTCGGGACGGGGTGGGATGAGCAGTTCTTC.

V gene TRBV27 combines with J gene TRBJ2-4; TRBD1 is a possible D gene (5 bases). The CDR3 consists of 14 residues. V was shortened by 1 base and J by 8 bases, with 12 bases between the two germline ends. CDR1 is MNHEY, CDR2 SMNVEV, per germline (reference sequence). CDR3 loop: CASSLLGRADIQYF. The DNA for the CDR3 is TGTGCCAGCAGTTTATTAGGCAGGGCGGACATTCAGTACTTC.

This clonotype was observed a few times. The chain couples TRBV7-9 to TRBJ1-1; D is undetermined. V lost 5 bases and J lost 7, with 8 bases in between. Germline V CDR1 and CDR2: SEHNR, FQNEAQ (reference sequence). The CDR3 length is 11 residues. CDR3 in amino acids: CASSPGNEAFF. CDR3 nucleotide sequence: TGTGCCAGCAGCCCCGGAAATGAAGCTTTCTTT.

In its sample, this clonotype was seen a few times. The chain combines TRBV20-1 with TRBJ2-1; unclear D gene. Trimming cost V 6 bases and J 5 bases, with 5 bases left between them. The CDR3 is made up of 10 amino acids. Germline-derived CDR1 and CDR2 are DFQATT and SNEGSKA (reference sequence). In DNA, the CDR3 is TGCAGTGCGGTGAACAATGAGCAGTTCTTC. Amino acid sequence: CSAVNNEQFF.

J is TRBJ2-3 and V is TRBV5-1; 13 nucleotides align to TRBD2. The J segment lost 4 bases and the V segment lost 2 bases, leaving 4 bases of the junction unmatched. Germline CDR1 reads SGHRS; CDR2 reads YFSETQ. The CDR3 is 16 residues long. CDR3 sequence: CASSFRTSGSSDTQYF. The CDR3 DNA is TGCGCCAGCAGCTTCCGGACTAGCGGGAGTTCAGATACGCAGTATTTT.

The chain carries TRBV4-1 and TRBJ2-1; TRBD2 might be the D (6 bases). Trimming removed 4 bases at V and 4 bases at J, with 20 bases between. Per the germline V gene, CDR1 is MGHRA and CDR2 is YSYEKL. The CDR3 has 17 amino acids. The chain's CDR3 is CASSRTPSGGKYNEQFF. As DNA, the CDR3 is TGCGCCAGCAGCCGGACCCCTTCCGGGGGAAAATACAATGAGCAGTTCTTC.

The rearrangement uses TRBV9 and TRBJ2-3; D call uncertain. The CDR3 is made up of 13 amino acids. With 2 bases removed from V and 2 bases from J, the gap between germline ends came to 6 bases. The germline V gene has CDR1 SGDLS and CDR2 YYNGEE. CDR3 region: CASSVGFTDTQYF. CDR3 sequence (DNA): TGTGCCAGCAGCGTGGGGTTCACAGATACGCAGTATTTT.

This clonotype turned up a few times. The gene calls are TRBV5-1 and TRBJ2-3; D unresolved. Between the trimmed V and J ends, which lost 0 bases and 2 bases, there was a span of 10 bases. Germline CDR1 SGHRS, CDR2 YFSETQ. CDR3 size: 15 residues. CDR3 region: CASSLDTASTDTQYF. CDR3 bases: TGCGCCAGCAGCTTGGATACGGCTTCCACAGATACGCAGTATTTT.

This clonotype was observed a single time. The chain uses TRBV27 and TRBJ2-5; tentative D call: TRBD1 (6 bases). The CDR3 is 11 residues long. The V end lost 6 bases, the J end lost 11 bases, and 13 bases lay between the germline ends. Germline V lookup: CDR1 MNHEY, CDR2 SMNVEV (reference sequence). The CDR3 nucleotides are TGTGCCAGCAGACACAGGGATCTTCAGTACTTC. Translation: CASRHRDLQYF.

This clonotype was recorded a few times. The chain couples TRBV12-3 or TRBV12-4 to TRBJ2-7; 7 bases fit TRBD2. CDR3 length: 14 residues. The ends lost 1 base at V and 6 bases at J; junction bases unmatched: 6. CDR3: CASSLGGRGFEQYF. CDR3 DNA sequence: TGTGCCAGCAGTTTAGGCGGGAGAGGGTTCGAGCAGTACTTC.

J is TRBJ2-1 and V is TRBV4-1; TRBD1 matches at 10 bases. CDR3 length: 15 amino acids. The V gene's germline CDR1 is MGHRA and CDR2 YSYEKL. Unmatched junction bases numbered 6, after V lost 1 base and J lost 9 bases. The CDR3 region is CASSQGGQGSVEQFF. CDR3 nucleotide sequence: TGCGCCAGCAGCCAAGGGGGACAGGGGAGTGTTGAGCAGTTCTTC.

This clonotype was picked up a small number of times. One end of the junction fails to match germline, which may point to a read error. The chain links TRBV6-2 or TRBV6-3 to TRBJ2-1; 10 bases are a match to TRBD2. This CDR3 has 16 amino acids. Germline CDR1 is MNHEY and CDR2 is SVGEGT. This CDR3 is CASSYLAGVSYNEQFF. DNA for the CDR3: TGCGCCAGCAGTTATCTAGCGGGAGTATCCTACAATGAGCAGTTCTTC.

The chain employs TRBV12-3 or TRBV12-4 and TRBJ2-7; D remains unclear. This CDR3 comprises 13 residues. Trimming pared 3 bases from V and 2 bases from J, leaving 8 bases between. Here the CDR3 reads CASSFEGTYEQYF. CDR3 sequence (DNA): TGTGCCAGCAGTTTTGAAGGAACCTACGAGCAGTACTTC.

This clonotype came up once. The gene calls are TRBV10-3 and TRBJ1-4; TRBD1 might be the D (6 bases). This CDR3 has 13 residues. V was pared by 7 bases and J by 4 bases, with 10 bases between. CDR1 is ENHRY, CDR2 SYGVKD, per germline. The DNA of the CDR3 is TGTGCCATCACGACAGGTCTTAATGAAAAACTGTTTTTT. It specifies CAITTGLNEKLFF.

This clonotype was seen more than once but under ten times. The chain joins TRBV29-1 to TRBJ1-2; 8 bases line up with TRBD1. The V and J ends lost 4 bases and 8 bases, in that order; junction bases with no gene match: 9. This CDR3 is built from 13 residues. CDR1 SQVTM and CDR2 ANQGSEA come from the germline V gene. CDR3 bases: TGCAGCGTTGCACAGGGGGAGAAGTGGGGCTACACCTTC. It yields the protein CSVAQGEKWGYTF.

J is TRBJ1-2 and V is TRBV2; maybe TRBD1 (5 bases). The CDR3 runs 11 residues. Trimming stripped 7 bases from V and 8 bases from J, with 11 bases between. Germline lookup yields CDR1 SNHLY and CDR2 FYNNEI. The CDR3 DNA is TGTGCCAGCACGAGGGGCGAAGGCTACACCTTC. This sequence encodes CASTRGEGYTF.

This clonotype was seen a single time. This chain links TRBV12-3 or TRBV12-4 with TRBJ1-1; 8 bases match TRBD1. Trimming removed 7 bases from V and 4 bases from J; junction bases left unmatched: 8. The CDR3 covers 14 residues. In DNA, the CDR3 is TGTGCCAGCACTCTGACAGGGGTGGGCACTGAAGCTTTCTTT. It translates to CASTLTGVGTEAFF.

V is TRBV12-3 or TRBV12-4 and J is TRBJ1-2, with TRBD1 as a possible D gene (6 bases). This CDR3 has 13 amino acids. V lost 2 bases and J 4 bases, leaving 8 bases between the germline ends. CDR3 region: CASSLTDSYGYTF. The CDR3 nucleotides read TGTGCCAGCAGTTTAACGGACAGCTATGGCTACACCTTC.

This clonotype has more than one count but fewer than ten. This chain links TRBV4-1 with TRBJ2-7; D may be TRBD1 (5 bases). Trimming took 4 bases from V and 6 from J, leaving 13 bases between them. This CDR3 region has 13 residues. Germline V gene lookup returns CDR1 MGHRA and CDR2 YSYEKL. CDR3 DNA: TGCGCCAGCAGCCGCGGACAAAAGGGCGAGCAGTACTTC. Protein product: CASSRGQKGEQYF.

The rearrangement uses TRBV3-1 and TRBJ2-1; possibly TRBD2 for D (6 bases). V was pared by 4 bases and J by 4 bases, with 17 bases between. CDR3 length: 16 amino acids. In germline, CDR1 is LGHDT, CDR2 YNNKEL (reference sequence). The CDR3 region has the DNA TGTGCCAGCAGCCCCGGACCGGGACTGTCATACAATGAGCAGTTCTTC. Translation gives CASSPGPGLSYNEQFF.

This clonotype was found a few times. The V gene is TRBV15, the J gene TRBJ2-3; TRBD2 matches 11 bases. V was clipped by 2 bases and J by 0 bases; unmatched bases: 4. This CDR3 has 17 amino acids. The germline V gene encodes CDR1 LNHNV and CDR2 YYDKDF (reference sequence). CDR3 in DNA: TGTGCCACCAGCAGACTAGCGGGAGGCTCCAGCACAGATACGCAGTATTTT. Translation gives CATSRLAGGSSTDTQYF.

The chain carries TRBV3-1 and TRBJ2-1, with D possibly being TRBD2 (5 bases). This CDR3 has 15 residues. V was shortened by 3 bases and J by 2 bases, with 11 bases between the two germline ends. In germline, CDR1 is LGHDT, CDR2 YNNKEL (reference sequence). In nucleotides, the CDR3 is TGTGCCAGCAGCCAGGGAAGCGGTACCTACAATGAGCAGTTCTTC. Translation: CASSQGSGTYNEQFF.

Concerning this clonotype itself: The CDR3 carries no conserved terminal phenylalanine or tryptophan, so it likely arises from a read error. CDR3 nucleotide sequence: TGTGCCAGCAGCTTAGCTCTTGGGAGCAATCAGCCCCAGCATTTG. Amino acid sequence: CASSLALGSNQPQHL. The chain joins TRBV7-2 to TRBJ1-5; D remains unclear. Per germline, CDR1 SGHTA and CDR2 FQGNSA. V lost 0 bases and J lost 1, with 7 bases in between. The CDR3 loop spans 15 amino acids.

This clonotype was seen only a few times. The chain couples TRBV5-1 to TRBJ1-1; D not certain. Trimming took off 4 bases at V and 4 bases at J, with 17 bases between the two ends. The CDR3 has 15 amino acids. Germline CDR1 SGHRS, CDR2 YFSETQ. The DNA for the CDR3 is TGCGCCAGCAGCCTCTTAGGGAGTAGCACCACTGAAGCTTTCTTT. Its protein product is CASSLLGSSTTEAFF.

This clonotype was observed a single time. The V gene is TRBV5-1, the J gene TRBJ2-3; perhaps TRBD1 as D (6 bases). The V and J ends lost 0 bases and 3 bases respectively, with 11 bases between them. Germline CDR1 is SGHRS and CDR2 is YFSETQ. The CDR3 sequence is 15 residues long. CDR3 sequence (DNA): TGCGCCAGCAGCTTGGCAGGGGAGTGGACAGATACGCAGTATTTT. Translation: CASSLAGEWTDTQYF.

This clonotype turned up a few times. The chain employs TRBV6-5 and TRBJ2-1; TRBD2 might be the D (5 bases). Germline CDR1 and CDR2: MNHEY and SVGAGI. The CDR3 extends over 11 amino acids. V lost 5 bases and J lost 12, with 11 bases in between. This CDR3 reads CASSTRAGQFF. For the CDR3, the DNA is TGTGCCAGCAGTACTCGGGCGGGGCAGTTCTTC.